The entry that follows covers one TCR beta chain sequence. Its antigen is not known. Expressed TCRB transcripts were sequenced after all isolated RNA was converted to cDNA. The data were produced by immunoSEQ multiplex PCR, yet TCRdb's version contains in-frame clones alone and is incomplete. The sample yields roughly 290,000 clones, 15% seen once. The germline V and J ends were trimmed by 3 bases and 5 bases, with 17 bases remaining between them. This CDR3 is built from 15 residues. Germline-derived CDR1 and CDR2 are LNHDA and SQIVND (reference sequence). The data originate from a study of beta chain features in type 1 diabetes. General study points: Significant though moderate, a shortening of TCRB CDR3s appeared in all four CD4+ subsets of Type 1 diabetes patients.

This TCR was recovered from a man between 18 and 35 years old with type 1 diabetes. The rearrangement joins TRBV19 to TRBJ2-7, with D perhaps TRBD1 (6 bases). Source material: naive CD4+ T cells from blood. The CDR3 protein is CASSIRFGTRHEQYF. Written as DNA, the CDR3 is TGTGCCAGTAGTATCCGGTTCGGGACAAGGCACGAGCAGTACTTC.